This TCR beta chain originates from a study of blood T cell repertoires in COVID-19. For the study at large: COVID-19 samples collected from the United States, Italy and Spain covered acute and convalescent phases. In each case, the material was cDNA or gDNA derived from T cells, B-cell-depleted T cells, or PBMCs.

As handled by the study authors: Reference gene primer amplification yielded estimated nucleated cell counts. The method was immunoSEQ multiplex PCR; TCRdb's version includes in-frame clones alone and lacks a portion of them. V, J and clone size are those of that table, while D and trimming were read from the DNA. The table has hundreds of thousands of clones, about 85% seen once. CDR1 and CDR2 from the germline V gene are LNHDA and SQIVND (reference sequence). V was pared by 1 base and J by 0 bases, with 19 bases between. The CDR3 extends over 19 amino acids. This receptor was obtained from a young woman with acute or convalescent COVID-19. The chain joins TRBV19 to TRBJ1-5, with a tentative D call TRBD1 (5 bases). Input material: peripheral blood. CDR3 DNA: TGTGCCAGTAGTATAGTCGGGCCAGGGCGAATCAATAGCAATCAGCCCCAGCATTTT. Protein sequence: CASSIVGPGRINSNQPQHF.